This TCR beta chain was documented in a study of graft-versus-host responses after intestinal transplantation. Points from the study as a whole: GvH clones detected in recipient marrow included some appearing first in ileum or blood.

Sequencing was performed with immunoSEQ multiplex PCR; in TCRdb, only in-frame clones are kept and a portion is missing. The data show tens of thousands of clones, roughly 92% seen once. CDR1 SGDLS and CDR2 YYNGEE come from the germline V gene. This CDR3 has 16 amino acids. Trimming shortened V by 0 bases and J by 0 bases, and 11 bases separated the two germline ends. For this clone: The antigen is undetermined.

The sequences come from bone marrow, collected 734 days after intestinal transplantation. The clonotype was recovered from a human patient who received an intestinal transplant, so some T cells may come from the graft donor. V is TRBV9 and J is TRBJ2-3, with a weak D call TRBD2 (6 bases). The CDR3 DNA reads TGTGCCAGCAGCGTAGAAATCGGGACTAGCACAGATACGCAGTATTTT. Amino acids: CASSVEIGTSTDTQYF.